This TCR beta chain was captured by sequencing in a study of post-analysis software for immune sequencing data (dated by TCRdb to the mid-2010s). Regarding the complete study: Disease courses on record covered relapsing-remitting, secondary progressive and progressive-relapsing multiple sclerosis, though some patients had no subtype annotation. A subset of samples was prepared in parallel using single-end sample barcoding, then pooled and co-amplified after Illumina adapter ligation. Patient repertoires were compared against 11 to 12 previously published healthy control repertoires from donors aged about 6 to 26 years. What the study reported, not specific to this receptor: Normalized Chao1 diversity was significantly lower in multiple sclerosis patients than controls, suggesting substantial peripheral T-cell clonal expansion. Patients showed significantly higher frequencies than controls for roughly five TRBV segments, among them TRBV5-6, TRBV5-1 and TRBV20-1. When samples were clustered directly using the F measure, samples prepared in the same batch co-clustered strongly, which prompted a batch-effect correction. The control group was slightly older than the multiple sclerosis patient group.

TCR beta repertoires were profiled from peripheral blood of about a dozen young patients with multiple sclerosis to demonstrate the VDJtools post-analysis software. Multiple sclerosis patients were children and adolescents aged about 6 to 17 years. The sample holds one count of this clonotype. The antigen it binds to is not known. This may be a read error: a much more frequent sequence differs by one nucleotide. Spanning cysteine to phenylalanine, the CDR3 consists of 13 amino acids. Of all the DNA, just the CDR3 is kept, 39 bases in frame from base 1. Based on the germline V gene, the CDR1 and CDR2 sequences are SGHTA and FQGNSA. Receptor amplification or capture employed PCR. The listed sequencing device is Illumina HiSeq 2500. Unique molecular identifiers were incorporated into TCR beta cDNA libraries to reduce PCR and sequencing biases. Every 1 to 10 million input T cells yielded 500,000 or so cDNA molecules, meaning each molecule approximated one T cell. Patient libraries were prepared and sequenced with the same protocol used for the earlier healthy control dataset. Within a given batch, samples were prepared together, multiplexed and sequenced on the same HiSeq lane. Per the original workflow: MIGEC was used to process the raw barcoded reads, and molecular identifier groups with only a single read were discarded before consensus assembly and CDR3 extraction. VDJtools was used for post-analysis of the clonotype tables, with diversity normalized by down-sampling every dataset to the smallest sample size. In repertoire overlap clustering, CDR3 amino acid sequences, but not nucleotide sequences, were matched to correct batch-related cross-sample contamination. In-frame beta chains were kept once TCRdb had trimmed the public reads at Q25 with fastp and called clones with MiXCR. Every distinct CDR3 protein forms one entry, paired with its most common genes and DNA. TCRdb's processing, not the authors' own work, is the source of the V and J calls. A total of roughly 700,000 distinct CDR3 sequences appear in this sample, about 32% of them only once. Of the sample, around 0.6% is held by the ten largest clones.

The chain is encoded by TRBV7-2 joined to TRBJ2-4, with no confidently assigned D gene. This TCR came from a girl aged 10 to 17 with multiple sclerosis. The specimen sequenced was blood. The CDR3 protein: CAGSTEHQNIQYF. The DNA sequence is TGTGCCGGCAGCACTGAACACCAAAACATTCAGTACTTC.